Listed below are T cell receptor beta chains from one sample, sequenced in a study of blood T cell repertoires in COVID-19. Sequenced by immunoSEQ multiplex PCR; TCRdb stores in-frame clones only, minus some. The repertoire holds some 120,000 clones, with approximately 83% as singletons. The sequenced sample was peripheral blood. Receptors originate from a woman aged 50 to 60 who had recovered from COVID-19. CDR3s include the opening cysteine and the closing phenylalanine or tryptophan. D genes are given only for firm matches. The listing skips clone size in some rows; elsewhere it reads once, few, many or a size class.

J gene	D gene	clone size	V gene	CDR3 protein	CDR3 DNA
TRBJ1-2	TRBD1	once	TRBV18	CASSQTTGVNYGYTF	TGTGCCAGCTCGCAGACGACAGGGGTAAACTATGGCTACACCTTC
TRBJ1-1	-	-	TRBV12-3/TRBV12-4	CASSLFGQPEAFF	TGTGCCAGCAGTTTGTTCGGTCAACCGGAAGCTTTCTTT
TRBJ2-4	-	-	TRBV6-5	CASSYLEGRGIQYF	TGTGCCAGCAGTTACTTGGAGGGAAGGGGCATTCAGTACTTC
TRBJ1-4	-	-	TRBV27	CASSPLDSSRANEKLFF	TGTGCCAGCAGTCCCCTGGACAGCAGCAGGGCTAATGAAAAACTGTTTTTT
TRBJ2-1	-	-	TRBV7-2	CASSHRDYNEQFF	TGTGCCAGCAGCCACCGGGACTACAATGAGCAGTTCTTC
TRBJ2-3	-	-	TRBV19	CASSTPDAAGGSDNTDTQYF	TGTGCCAGTAGTACCCCGGACGCAGCAGGGGGGTCCGACAACACAGATACGCAGTATTTT
TRBJ1-2	-	once	TRBV19	CASSIPRGGGYTF	TGTGCCAGTAGTATTCCCCGGGGGGGTGGCTACACCTTC
TRBJ1-5	-	-	TRBV3-1/TRBV3-2	CASSPRGGDQPQHF	TGTGCCAGCAGCCCCCGGGGCGGGGATCAGCCCCAGCATTTT
TRBJ2-7	-	-	TRBV7-9	CACEGYLTYEQYF	TGTGCCTGCGAGGGCTATCTTACCTACGAGCAGTACTTC
TRBJ1-5	-	-	TRBV24-1	CATSDPGQPQHF	TGTGCCACCAGTGATCCGGGGCAGCCCCAGCATTTT
TRBJ2-7	-	-	TRBV6-1	CASSEGGLEQYF	TGTGCCAGCAGTGAAGGAGGGCTCGAGCAGTACTTC
TRBJ2-5	-	once	TRBV6-5	CASRFSGQETQYF	TGTGCCAGCAGGTTTTCCGGCCAAGAGACCCAGTACTTC
TRBJ2-1	TRBD2	-	TRBV24-1	CATSEPSGRAWNEQFF	TGTGCCACCAGTGAACCGAGCGGGAGGGCCTGGAATGAGCAGTTCTTC
TRBJ1-2	TRBD1	-	TRBV19	CASSPRDRPYYGYTF	TGTGCCAGTAGTCCACGGGACAGGCCATACTATGGCTACACCTTC
TRBJ1-1	-	-	TRBV6-1	CASSEQQGSTEAFF	TGTGCCAGCAGTGAACAACAGGGTAGCACTGAAGCTTTCTTT
TRBJ1-1	-	-	TRBV19	CASSIDRGQLRVNTEAFF	TGTGCCAGTAGTATAGATAGAGGTCAGCTACGGGTGAACACTGAAGCTTTCTTT
TRBJ1-1	-	-	TRBV10-3	CAISEPGGDAEAFF	TGTGCCATCAGTGAGCCGGGAGGGGACGCCGAAGCTTTCTTT
TRBJ1-5	TRBD1	-	TRBV7-9	CASSHTGEANQPQHF	TGTGCCAGCAGCCATACAGGGGAGGCCAATCAGCCCCAGCATTTT
TRBJ1-3	-	-	TRBV2	CASILDSRSGNTIYF	-
TRBJ1-1	TRBD1	-	TRBV10-3	CAISDGTGLAFF	TGTGCCATCAGTGATGGGACAGGGTTAGCTTTCTTT
TRBJ2-3	TRBD2	-	TRBV9	CASSAGLAGSTDTQYF	TGTGCCAGCAGCGCGGGACTAGCGGGGAGCACAGATACGCAGTATTTT
TRBJ1-1	-	-	TRBV5-5	CASSLAVRLRPENTEAFF	TGTGCCAGCAGCTTGGCCGTCAGGCTTAGACCGGAGAACACTGAAGCTTTCTTT
TRBJ2-5	-	few	TRBV30	CAWSAGPERYF	TGTGCCTGGAGTGCTGGGCCCGAGAGGTACTTC
TRBJ2-2	TRBD2	-	TRBV6-2/TRBV6-3	CASSYLGLAGGTGELFF	TGTGCCAGCAGTTACCTGGGGCTAGCGGGAGGAACCGGGGAGCTGTTTTTT
TRBJ1-4	-	-	TRBV5-6	CASSLLGGEGEKLFF	TGTGCCAGCAGCTTGTTGGGGGGAGAGGGTGAAAAACTGTTTTTT
TRBJ1-1	-	-	TRBV5-1	CASSLGQSINTEAFF	TGCGCCAGCAGCTTGGGACAGAGTATTAACACTGAAGCTTTCTTT
TRBJ1-2	-	few	TRBV5-1	CASRTGQRTRGYTF	TGCGCCAGCAGAACAGGACAGCGGACGAGGGGCTACACCTTC
TRBJ1-2	TRBD1	-	TRBV2	CASSPYVGTGVGYTF	TGTGCCAGCAGCCCCTACGTCGGGACAGGGGTCGGCTACACCTTC
TRBJ2-3	TRBD2	-	TRBV5-4	CASSLGREGSDTQYF	TGTGCCAGCAGCTTGGGGCGGGAGGGCTCAGATACGCAGTATTTT
TRBJ2-7	-	-	TRBV19	CASSIDSSYEQYF	TGTGCCAGTAGTATTGACAGCTCCTACGAGCAGTACTTC
TRBJ1-1	TRBD1	-	TRBV5-1	CASSYDRGTEAFF	TGCGCCAGCAGCTACGACAGGGGTACTGAAGCTTTCTTT
TRBJ1-2	TRBD1	-	TRBV7-9	CASSLGQGWGYTF	TGTGCCAGCAGCTTGGGACAGGGTTGGGGCTACACCTTC
TRBJ2-7	-	once	TRBV19	CATARSQTSYEQYF	TGTGCCACTGCTCGAAGCCAAACTTCCTACGAGCAGTACTTC
TRBJ2-1	TRBD2	-	TRBV6-2/TRBV6-3	CASSSRTSGNYNEQFF	TGTGCCAGCAGTTCCCGGACTAGCGGGAACTACAATGAGCAGTTCTTC
TRBJ1-1	TRBD1	many	TRBV9	CASSRMWADRGPTEAFF	TGTGCCAGCAGCAGGATGTGGGCGGACAGGGGGCCCACTGAAGCTTTCTTT
TRBJ1-3	-	-	TRBV21-1	CASSKGTGKESGNTIYF	TGTGCCAGCAGCAAGGGGACAGGGAAAGAGTCTGGAAACACCATATATTTT
TRBJ1-1	-	-	TRBV12-3/TRBV12-4	CAIGGKKNTEAFF	TGTGCCATTGGGGGGAAAAAGAACACTGAAGCTTTCTTT
TRBJ2-2	-	-	TRBV24-1	CATGGTGASTGELFF	TGTGCCACCGGCGGGACCGGCGCAAGCACCGGGGAGCTGTTTTTT
TRBJ1-5	TRBD1	-	TRBV10-2	CASSPGQGSFNQPQHF	TGCGCCAGCAGCCCCGGACAGGGGTCCTTCAATCAGCCCCAGCATTTT
TRBJ1-1	TRBD1	-	TRBV5-1	CASSLVGGSNTEAFF	TGCGCCAGCAGCTTGGTAGGGGGCTCGAACACTGAAGCTTTCTTT
TRBJ1-3	-	-	TRBV5-1	CASSLWASSGNTIYF	TGCGCCAGCAGCTTATGGGCCTCTTCGGGAAACACCATATATTTT
TRBJ1-5	-	-	TRBV6-5	CASSYAGHKNQPQHF	TGTGCCAGCAGTTATGCCGGACACAAAAATCAGCCCCAGCATTTT
TRBJ2-3	-	-	TRBV12-5	CASDLNGRRTDTQYF	TGTGCTAGTGATCTCAACGGGAGACGCACAGATACGCAGTATTTT
TRBJ1-1	TRBD1	-	TRBV7-9	CASRIGSGTGMTFF	TGTGCCAGCAGGATTGGATCCGGGACAGGGATGACTTTCTTT
TRBJ2-1	TRBD2	-	TRBV27	CASSLWASGSYNEQFF	TGTGCCAGCAGTTTATGGGCTAGCGGGAGTTACAATGAGCAGTTCTTC
TRBJ2-7	-	-	TRBV3-1/TRBV3-2	CASSSPGANTYEQYF	TGTGCCAGCAGTTCCCCCGGAGCTAATACTTACGAGCAGTACTTC
TRBJ1-1	TRBD1	few	TRBV7-9	CASSHRGLTNTEAFF	TGTGCCAGCAGCCACAGGGGCCTAACGAACACTGAAGCTTTCTTT
TRBJ2-1	TRBD2	-	TRBV7-6	CASSLGGGRALDEQFF	TGTGCCAGCAGCCTAGGGGGCGGGAGGGCCCTCGATGAGCAGTTCTTC
TRBJ2-3	-	-	TRBV2	CASRQYTDTQYF	TGTGCCAGCAGACAGTACACAGATACGCAGTATTTT
TRBJ1-1	-	-	TRBV5-4	CASSYPTQRAFF	TGTGCCAGCAGCTACCCAACCCAGCGGGCTTTCTTT